These T cell receptor beta chains were read from a single sample in a study of T cells in Graves' hyperthyroidism and ophthalmopathy. TCRdb processed the multiplex PCR reads anew with MiXCR; each CDR3 protein has one entry. The sample shows a few hundred thousand distinct CDR3 sequences, roughly 13% of them seen only once. Sequencing was performed on blood. The receptors originated from a woman aged 40 to 50 with Graves' ophthalmopathy. Each CDR3 is given with its conserved first and last residue. Fields, in order: V gene, J gene, CDR3 protein.

>TRBV5-6|TRBJ1-2
CASSSWDNRGFGYGYTF
>TRBV29-1|TRBJ1-1
CSVDPTRGVTEAFF
>TRBV9|TRBJ1-5
CASSARPGTGQPQHF
>TRBV7-9|TRBJ2-1
CASSLRGQGLDEQFF
>TRBV7-8|TRBJ1-1
CASSLHVLAGTEAFF
>TRBV11-2|TRBJ1-3
CASSLDGRGGNTIYF
>TRBV6-1|TRBJ1-3
CASSESRNTIYF
>TRBV20-1|TRBJ2-1
CSARDLSGRADNEQFF
>TRBV7-9|TRBJ1-2
CASSLTKGGYTF
>TRBV6-1|TRBJ2-7
CASTRTGSYEQYF
>TRBV19|TRBJ2-3
CASSIRSAGGTDTQYF
>TRBV25-1|TRBJ2-7
CASSGTGYKQYF
>TRBV7-2|TRBJ1-5
CASSLRTGNYQPQHF
>TRBV3-1|TRBJ1-1
CASTGSGRGPEAFF
>TRBV12-5|TRBJ2-1
CASGTGTGNEQFF
>TRBV2|TRBJ2-2
CASRGTSNTGELFF
>TRBV14|TRBJ1-2
CASSQRNYRVDGYTF
>TRBV7-9|TRBJ2-1
CASSPKLDYNEQFF
>TRBV15|TRBJ1-4
CATSREVPEKLFF
>TRBV7-3|TRBJ2-2
CASSPPALQKREPGELFF
>TRBV7-2|TRBJ2-3
CASSPGTTPDTQYF
>TRBV27|TRBJ2-3
CASSLIVVGLGTDTQYF
>TRBV6-1|TRBJ1-6
CASRLRTYNSPLHF
>TRBV29-1|TRBJ2-7
CSVGGTGGEYEQYF
>TRBV13|TRBJ2-2
CASSISQGNAGELFF
>TRBV7-9|TRBJ2-7
CASRPTGSYEQYF
>TRBV20-1|TRBJ2-1
CSARPLAGGLYEQFF